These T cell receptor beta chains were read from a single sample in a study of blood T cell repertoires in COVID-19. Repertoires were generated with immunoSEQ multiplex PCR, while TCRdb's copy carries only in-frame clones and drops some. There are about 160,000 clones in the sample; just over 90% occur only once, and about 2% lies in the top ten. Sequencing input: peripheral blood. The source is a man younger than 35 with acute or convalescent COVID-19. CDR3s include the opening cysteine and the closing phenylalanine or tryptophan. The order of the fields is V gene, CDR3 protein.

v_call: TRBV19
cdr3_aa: CASSIGAGESPLHF

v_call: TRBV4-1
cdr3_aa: CASSQGLAGVSYEQYF

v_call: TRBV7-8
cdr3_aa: CASSPRLAGGEQYF

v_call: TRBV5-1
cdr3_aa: CASSPLQGSTGEAFF

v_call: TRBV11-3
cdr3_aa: CASSLEGTGDYNEQFF

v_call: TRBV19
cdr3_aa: CASSDPGLVADTQYF

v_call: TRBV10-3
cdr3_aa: CAISGTEYSNQPQHF

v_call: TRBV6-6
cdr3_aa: CASSYPTGTGNTIYF

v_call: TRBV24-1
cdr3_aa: CATSDLPGQGRGYTF

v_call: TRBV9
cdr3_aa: CASSVPSGRLNEQFF

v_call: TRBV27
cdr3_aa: CASSIQGEEHTF

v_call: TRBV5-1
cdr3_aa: CASSVAFGSLNTEAFF